The entry below describes one T cell receptor beta chain. Sequencing was performed with immunoSEQ multiplex PCR; in TCRdb, only in-frame clones are kept and a portion is missing. The sample lists around 1.9 million clones; around 93% were seen once. V lost 4 bases, J lost 0 bases, and 14 bases lay in between. Germline lookup yields CDR1 SGHDT and CDR2 YYEEEE. The length of the CDR3 is 16 residues. CD8 cells classed as naive were CD45RO-negative and positively selected for CCR7, excluding terminally differentiated effector memory CD45RA+ cells. The record originates from a study of shared clonotypes between healthy human individuals.

This chain links TRBV5-6 with TRBJ2-4, with D tentatively TRBD1 (6 bases). The receptor's source is a man younger than 35 in good health. Some clones in this sample may be carry-over from other donors' samples. What was sequenced was naive CD8+ T cells from PBMCs. For the CDR3, the DNA is TGTGCCAGCAGCCACACCAGGGGTCTAGCCAAAAACATTCAGTACTTC. Amino acid sequence: CASSHTRGLAKNIQYF.